This T cell receptor beta chain came from a study of shared T cell receptors in the human thymus. CDR3 length: 13 amino acids. Trimming removed 6 bases from V and 7 bases from J; junction bases left unmatched: 7. Germline V gene data show CDR1 as SQVTM and CDR2 as ANQGSEA. Using immunoSEQ multiplex PCR, the repertoire was profiled, and TCRdb retains in-frame clones only, with some absent. The sample has roughly 700,000 clones, around 89% seen once; the top ten hold 0.0085% to 0.012%. The sample also formed part of further work on human thymus T cells. From that paper: Each of the donors was a healthy Finnish infant who was undergoing open corrective cardiac surgery for congenital heart defects. Resections that were taken during corrective heart surgery supplied the thymus tissue. In thymic and blood repertoires alike, V and J usage looked biased. Related studies noted strongly shared thymic repertoires across unrelated people.

Source material: thymocytes. This clonotype was sampled from a boy under three years old with a congenital heart defect. The V and J genes are TRBV29-1 and TRBJ2-7, with TRBD1 identical over 12 bases. The CDR3 is CSVGGQGAREQYF. The CDR3 DNA sequence: TGCAGCGTGGGGGGACAGGGGGCTAGGGAGCAGTACTTC.